The present T cell receptor (beta chain) was sequenced within a study of cytomegalovirus exposure and HLA in healthy donors. Overall study results and limits: TCR beta V segments were, for the most part, productive about 87% or about 30% of the time in an earlier analysis.

The PCR contained 60 Vbeta and 13 Jbeta primers. Per the authors' pipeline: Approximately 78 million unique TCR beta chains, some 9.9 million of them shared, were counted by a later analysis. This table comes from immunoSEQ multiplex PCR, and its TCRdb copy is limited to in-frame clones, with some not included. V and J calls and clone size are those listed in that table; D and trimming were worked out from the DNA. Its listing shows about 130,000 clones. Germline V gene sequence: CDR1 MRHNA, CDR2 SNTAGT. The CDR3 contains 13 residues. Trimming took 2 bases from V and 14 from J; bases not matched to a gene: 9. Comment on this clone: No antigen is known for it.

This receptor was identified in a woman aged 40 to 50 in good health and CMV-seropositive. Sequencing input: PBMCs. The V and J genes are TRBV6-4 and TRBJ2-1; 7 bases map to TRBD2. The CDR3: CASSDEINGREFF. The CDR3 nucleotides read TGTGCCAGCAGTGACGAAATTAATGGGAGGGAGTTCTTC.